This is a list of T cell receptor beta chains from one sample in a study of T cells after yellow fever vaccination. TCRdb ran MiXCR on the 5' RACE reads and lists one entry per CDR3 protein. The table shows approximately 510,000 distinct CDR3 sequences, with 20% to 25% occurring only once. The specimen was PBMCs, collected about 20 days after the first yellow fever vaccination. Receptors were obtained from a man between 18 and 29 years old who received the YFV17D yellow fever vaccine. CDR3s include the opening cysteine and the closing phenylalanine or tryptophan. Each record gives: clone size, D gene, V gene, J gene, CDR3 DNA, CDR3 protein. D genes are given only for firm matches. Clone size is not always given. Where it is, it says once, few, many or a class for expanded clones.

few	TRBD1	TRBV12-3/TRBV12-4	TRBJ2-6	TGTGCCAGCAGTCCAGGGGGCGGTGGGGCCAACGTCCTGACTTTC	CASSPGGGGANVLTF
NA	NA	TRBV5-5	TRBJ2-4	TGTGCCAGCAGCACACCTCCGGAAAACATTCAGTACTTC	CASSTPPENIQYF
NA	TRBD1	TRBV7-9	TRBJ1-2	TGTGCCAGCAGCTTAGATGGGACAGATTACTATGGCTACACCTTC	CASSLDGTDYYGYTF
few	TRBD2	TRBV20-1	TRBJ2-3	TGCAGTGCTAGTGCTATCGGACTAGCGGGGGGGAAGGGTACGCAGTATTTT	CSASAIGLAGGKGTQYF
NA	NA	TRBV7-9	TRBJ2-1	TGTGCCAGCAGGGGTCAAAACTCCTACAATGAGCAGTTCTTC	CASRGQNSYNEQFF
NA	TRBD1	TRBV20-1	TRBJ1-1	TGCAGTGCTAGTCGGACAGGGGATGTAAGCACTGAAGCTTTCTTT	CSASRTGDVSTEAFF
NA	NA	TRBV25-1	TRBJ2-3	TGTGCCAGCACTCCGCCTTTGGGGGATACGCAGTATTTT	CASTPPLGDTQYF
few	NA	TRBV12-3/TRBV12-4	TRBJ2-7	TGTGCCAGCAGTTTAGCGCAGGTCGGGGGCTACGAGCAGTACTTC	CASSLAQVGGYEQYF
few	TRBD2	TRBV7-9	TRBJ2-1	TGTGCCAGCAACCCTAGCGGGGGGTACAATGAGCAGTTCTTC	CASNPSGGYNEQFF
NA	TRBD2	TRBV7-2	TRBJ2-1	TGTGCCAGCAGCTTAGGGGGCGGGGGGGCCAGGTTAAATGAGCAGTTCTTC	CASSLGGGGARLNEQFF
NA	TRBD2	TRBV4-2	TRBJ2-5	TGTGCCAGCAGCCCTAGACTAGCGGGGGGAACCGGGGAGACCCAGTACTTC	CASSPRLAGGTGETQYF
few	TRBD1	TRBV5-1	TRBJ2-1	TGCGCCAGCAGCGCCCGACAGGGGTCTCCGTACAATGAGCAGTTCTTC	CASSARQGSPYNEQFF
few	NA	TRBV6-5	TRBJ2-2	TGTGCCAGCAGTTACCGGGACGCCGGGGAGCTGTTTTTT	CASSYRDAGELFF
NA	NA	TRBV7-2	TRBJ2-7	TGTGCCAGCAGCCGTGTGGAGGCGGGGTACGAGCAGTACTTC	CASSRVEAGYEQYF
few	TRBD1	TRBV18	TRBJ2-6	TGTGCCAGCTCACCAAGGGACAGGGTTTCTGGGGCCAACGTCCTGACTTTC	CASSPRDRVSGANVLTF
NA	TRBD2	TRBV20-1	TRBJ2-5	TGCAGTGCTAGACTCAGGAGGCTAGCGGGGCTGCAAGAGACCCAGTACTTC	CSARLRRLAGLQETQYF
few	NA	TRBV10-3	TRBJ1-1	TGTGCCATCAGTGAAAGTCAAGCAAACACTGAAGCTTTCTTT	CAISESQANTEAFF
few	NA	TRBV7-8	TRBJ1-2	TGTGCCAGCAGCCTGAGACTCACCCGAGACTATGGCTACACCTTC	CASSLRLTRDYGYTF
few	NA	TRBV3-1	TRBJ2-5	TGTGCCAGCAGCCAATTCTACCTCGGCCAAGAGACCCAGTACTTC	CASSQFYLGQETQYF
few	NA	TRBV7-2	TRBJ1-1	TGTGCCAGCAGCGCAGCGGTGGGACTAGGGGCTTTCTTT	CASSAAVGLGAFF
few	NA	TRBV5-1	TRBJ2-1	TGCGCCAGCAGCTTCGCTAGCGAGAACAATGAGCAGTTCTTC	CASSFASENNEQFF
few	NA	TRBV4-3	TRBJ2-7	TGCGCCAGCAGCCAAGTCGGGGGCCACGAGCAGTACTTC	CASSQVGGHEQYF
few	NA	TRBV4-3	TRBJ2-5	TGCGCCAGCAGCCAAGAAGCTACGGGTAGCGGTCAAGAGACCCAGTACTTC	CASSQEATGSGQETQYF
few	NA	TRBV6-2/TRBV6-3	TRBJ2-1	TGTGCCAGCGGCCACAGGGTCCATGAGCAGTTCTTC	CASGHRVHEQFF
few	NA	TRBV12-3/TRBV12-4	TRBJ1-5	TGTGCCAGCAGTTTGAGGATACGGCCCCAGCATTTT	CASSLRIRPQHF
NA	TRBD1	TRBV7-2	TRBJ2-7	TGTGCCAGCAGCACACTAATAGGGGGCCGGTACGAGCAGTACTTC	CASSTLIGGRYEQYF
NA	TRBD1	TRBV20-1	TRBJ2-7	TGCAGTGCTAGACACCTAGGACAGGGGGCTTACGAGCAGTACTTC	CSARHLGQGAYEQYF
NA	TRBD2	TRBV9	TRBJ2-1	TGTGCCAGCAGCGTCGGGGGGGGGCAGGACTACAATGAGCAGTTCTTC	CASSVGGGQDYNEQFF
NA	NA	TRBV14	TRBJ2-4	TGTGCCAGCAGTCCCAAGGGGCGGCGCGGAGGAAACATTCAGTACTTC	CASSPKGRRGGNIQYF
NA	NA	TRBV7-3	TRBJ2-2	TGTGCCAGCAGTTTACGTGGGATGGGCACCGGGGAGCTGTTTTTT	CASSLRGMGTGELFF
NA	NA	TRBV2	TRBJ2-7	TGTGCCAGCAGTGAAGCGAGGGTTCCGTACGAGCAGTACTTC	CASSEARVPYEQYF
few	NA	TRBV20-1	TRBJ2-5	TGCAGTGCAGAACAGGCGACCACTGGGCGGGGGCCGGGGGAGACCCAGTACTTC	CSAEQATTGRGPGETQYF
few	NA	TRBV5-1	TRBJ2-3	TGCGCCAGCAGCGGAGGGACACTACCTGGTCAAGATACGCAGTATTTT	CASSGGTLPGQDTQYF
few	NA	TRBV7-2	TRBJ1-2	TGTGCCAGCAGCTTAGCCCGGGGCGGCTTCTATGGCTACACCTTC	CASSLARGGFYGYTF
NA	NA	TRBV6-2/TRBV6-3	TRBJ2-1	TGTGCCAGCAGTTACCAGGGTTTTAATGAGCAGTTCTTC	CASSYQGFNEQFF
NA	TRBD2	TRBV7-8	TRBJ2-3	TGTGCCAGCAGCTTGCGGATCGGGGGGGGCTATACGCAGTATTTT	CASSLRIGGGYTQYF
few	NA	TRBV5-1	TRBJ2-3	TGCGCCAGCAGCTTTATGCCCGGGACAGATACGCAGTATTTT	CASSFMPGTDTQYF
NA	NA	TRBV27	TRBJ2-3	TGTGCCAGCAGTCCCCGACAGACCTGGGCAGATACGCAGTATTTT	CASSPRQTWADTQYF
NA	NA	TRBV4-1	TRBJ2-5	TGCGCCAGCAGCCAATTAGGAACTGCCACGGACCGAGAGACCCAGTACTTC	CASSQLGTATDRETQYF
NA	TRBD1	TRBV20-1	TRBJ2-5	TGCAGTGCTCGGGACAGGTTAGGACAAGAGACCCAGTACTTC	CSARDRLGQETQYF
few	TRBD1	TRBV27	TRBJ1-1	TGTGCCAGCAGTCTGACAGGGTCCCCTGAAGCTTTCTTT	CASSLTGSPEAFF
NA	TRBD1	TRBV20-1	TRBJ1-2	TGCAGTGCTAGAGATACAGGGGACTATGGCTACACCTTC	CSARDTGDYGYTF
NA	TRBD2	TRBV20-1	TRBJ2-3	TGCAGTGCTAGAGTGCCTAGCGGGGTCGCAGATACGCAGTATTTT	CSARVPSGVADTQYF
NA	NA	TRBV3-1	TRBJ2-5	TGTGCCAGCAGCCAGGTCCCCCAAGAGACCCAGTACTTC	CASSQVPQETQYF
NA	NA	TRBV29-1	TRBJ1-6	TGCAGCGTTTCCGCCGGCTCACATAATTCACCCCTCCACTTT	CSVSAGSHNSPLHF
few	TRBD2	TRBV19	TRBJ2-3	TGTGCCAGTACCACCTCACTAGCGGGGGCTACAAGTCCGCAGTATTTT	CASTTSLAGATSPQYF
few	NA	TRBV5-1	TRBJ2-5	TGCGCCAGCGGCGGGGAGAAGACCCAGTACTTC	CASGGEKTQYF
few	NA	TRBV6-5	TRBJ1-2	TGTGCCAGCAGTTACGGGGGAGTTAACTATGGCTACACCTTC	CASSYGGVNYGYTF
NA	NA	TRBV4-3	TRBJ2-7	TGCGCCAGCAGCCAATCGACAGGACCCTACGAGCAGTACTTC	CASSQSTGPYEQYF
once	NA	TRBV20-1	TRBJ2-3	TGCAGTGCCCTGATGAATCCGGGAGCAGATACGCAGTATTTT	CSALMNPGADTQYF
NA	NA	TRBV6-2/TRBV6-3	TRBJ2-3	TGTGCCAGCAGGCAACAGGGTTCGTTGGGTACGCAGTATTTT	CASRQQGSLGTQYF